This is a list of T cell receptor beta chains from one sample in a study of vaccination and CD4 T cells after COVID-19. Each CDR3 protein is one row after TCRdb ran MiXCR on the PCR reads. The sample contains about 7,000 distinct CDR3 sequences, 60% to 70% of which appear only once. Which antigens these TCRs recognize remains unknown. Sequencing was carried out using CD4+ T cells from blood, cultured in vitro. These receptor sequences come from a human donor who had recovered from COVID-19. Each CDR3 is given with its conserved first and last residue. A D gene is named only where the DNA matches it firmly. The size of a clone is reported for some rows only, either as once, few or many, or as a class for expanded clones.

>.|TRBJ2-5|TRBV7-6|TRBD2
CASSLEGGGQETQYF
TGTGCCAGCAGCTTAGAGGGCGGGGGCCAAGAGACCCAGTACTTC
>.|TRBJ2-7|TRBV20-1|.
CSASRTGIYEQYF
TGCAGTGCTAGCCGTACGGGCATCTACGAGCAGTACTTC
>.|TRBJ1-6|TRBV2|.
CASNGRVPSSPLHF
TGTGCCAGCAACGGACGGGTACCCTCTTCACCCCTCCACTTT
>once|TRBJ2-7|TRBV2|.
CASNDAGKAYEQYF
TGTGCCAGCAACGACGCCGGGAAAGCCTACGAGCAGTACTTC
>.|TRBJ2-1|TRBV6-5|TRBD1
CASSYEAGGQFF
TGTGCCAGCAGTTACGAGGCAGGGGGGCAGTTCTTC
>.|TRBJ2-7|TRBV6-1|TRBD1
CASSQDRESYEQYF
TGTGCCAGCTCACAAGACAGGGAATCCTACGAGCAGTACTTC
>.|TRBJ1-1|TRBV2|.
CASSANMGRGAFF
TGTGCCAGCAGTGCTAATATGGGCCGGGGAGCTTTCTTT
>few|TRBJ2-7|TRBV6-2/TRBV6-3|TRBD1
CASSYLGQGLSYEQYF
TGTGCCAGCAGTTATTTGGGACAGGGGCTTTCCTACGAGCAGTACTTC
>.|TRBJ1-2|TRBV20-1|TRBD1
CSAIRDRVYGYTF
TGCAGTGCCATCCGGGACAGGGTCTATGGCTACACCTTC
>.|TRBJ2-1|TRBV10-2|.
CASTQTRYNEQFF
TGCGCCAGCACCCAGACGCGATACAATGAGCAGTTCTTC
>.|TRBJ1-5|TRBV7-3|.
CASSSAENQPQHF
TGTGCCAGCAGCTCTGCAGAGAATCAGCCCCAGCATTTT
>.|TRBJ2-3|TRBV20-1|TRBD2
CSARAPGLAGDTQYF
TGCAGTGCTAGAGCTCCGGGACTAGCAGGAGATACGCAGTATTTT
>.|TRBJ1-2|TRBV24-1|.
CATSDPSHGYTF
TGTGCCACCAGTGATCCCAGCCATGGCTACACCTTC
>once|TRBJ2-3|TRBV6-2/TRBV6-3|.
CASTRVGIDTQYF
TGTGCCAGCACCAGGGTTGGGATAGATACGCAGTATTTT
>.|TRBJ1-1|TRBV6-1|.
CASRSSGVPPFPEAFF
TGTGCCAGCAGGTCCTCTGGGGTTCCGCCCTTCCCTGAAGCTTTCTTT
>.|TRBJ1-2|TRBV7-2|.
CASSLYFSGELNYGYTF
TGTGCCAGCAGCTTGTATTTTTCCGGTGAGCTTAACTATGGCTACACCTTC
>.|TRBJ1-1|TRBV2|.
CASRIETGNTEAFF
TGTGCCAGCAGGATAGAGACAGGGAACACTGAAGCTTTCTTT
>.|TRBJ2-7|TRBV20-1|TRBD1
CSASTDRGRIHEQYF
TGCAGTGCTTCAACGGACAGGGGGCGAATCCACGAGCAGTACTTC
>.|TRBJ2-6|TRBV7-6|.
CASSLEPFSSGANVLTF
TGTGCCAGCAGCTTAGAACCCTTTAGCTCTGGGGCCAACGTCCTGACTTTC
>.|TRBJ1-6|TRBV4-3|TRBD1
CASSQESQGESPLHF
TGCGCCAGCAGCCAAGAATCCCAGGGGGAATCACCCCTCCACTTT
>medium-sized|TRBJ2-5|TRBV9|.
CASSVGETETQYF
TGTGCCAGCAGCGTAGGGGAGACGGAGACCCAGTACTTC
>.|TRBJ1-2|TRBV2|TRBD1
CASRKDRGGGYTF
TGTGCCAGCAGAAAGGACAGGGGTGGGGGCTACACCTTC
>once|TRBJ1-1|TRBV10-3|.
CAISDLLGAGGAFF
TGTGCCATCAGTGACCTATTGGGGGCTGGGGGTGCTTTCTTT
>.|TRBJ1-2|TRBV15|TRBD1
CATSRPPGQGTGYTF
TGTGCCACCAGCAGACCTCCGGGACAGGGGACGGGCTACACCTTC
>few|TRBJ2-1|TRBV7-9|.
CASSAPGLYNEQFF
TGTGCCAGCAGCGCCCCGGGACTTTACAATGAGCAGTTCTTC
>.|TRBJ2-3|TRBV18|.
CASSEDLSTDTQYF
TGTGCCAGCTCCGAGGACCTTAGCACAGATACGCAGTATTTT
>hyperexpanded|TRBJ1-2|TRBV10-3|TRBD1
CAISGFRDSYGYTF
TGTGCCATCAGTGGATTCCGGGACAGCTATGGCTACACCTTC
>.|TRBJ1-6|TRBV27|.
CASSLLVGQGNNSPLHF
TGTGCCAGCAGTTTATTAGTCGGTCAGGGGAATAATTCACCCCTCCACTTT
>.|TRBJ1-2|TRBV4-3|TRBD1
CASSQDPTGTGSYGYTF
TGCGCCAGCAGCCAAGATCCCACCGGGACAGGGAGCTATGGCTACACCTTC
>.|TRBJ2-2|TRBV18|.
CASSQDMNTGELFF
TGTGCCAGCTCACAGGACATGAACACCGGGGAGCTGTTTTTT
>.|TRBJ2-1|TRBV11-3|.
CASSSTTSLRGNEQFF
TGTGCCAGCAGCTCTACGACTAGTTTAAGGGGGAATGAGCAGTTCTTC
>.|TRBJ1-1|TRBV18|TRBD1
CASSPLGQGGTEAFF
TGTGCCAGCTCACCACTAGGACAGGGTGGAACTGAAGCTTTCTTT
>.|TRBJ2-7|TRBV15|TRBD2
CATRISGSSGEQYF
TGTGCCACCAGAATAAGCGGGAGTTCAGGCGAGCAGTACTTC
>few|TRBJ1-6|TRBV5-1|TRBD1
CASSLSAPGQGYNSPLHF
TGCGCCAGCAGCTTGTCAGCACCGGGACAGGGGTATAATTCACCCCTCCACTTT
>.|TRBJ1-2|TRBV2|.
CASSEEPGWDGYTF
TGTGCCAGCAGTGAAGAGCCAGGGTGGGATGGCTACACCTTC
>.|TRBJ2-1|TRBV20-1|TRBD2
CSASKLAGGGSEQFF
TGCAGTGCTAGTAAGCTAGCGGGAGGGGGGAGCGAGCAGTTCTTC
>.|TRBJ2-3|TRBV20-1|.
CSAHDGPYLTDTQYF
TGCAGTGCTCACGATGGACCTTACCTCACAGATACGCAGTATTTT
>.|TRBJ1-2|TRBV20-1|TRBD1
CSAQDTGTGKSYGYTF
TGCAGTGCTCAAGATACCGGGACAGGGAAGAGCTATGGCTACACCTTC
>.|TRBJ1-2|TRBV7-9|.
CASSLEGHGYTF
TGTGCCAGCAGCTTAGAGGGCCATGGCTACACCTTC
>few|TRBJ1-2|TRBV18|.
CASSPPTGGGYTF
TGTGCCAGCTCACCTCCCACGGGGGGTGGCTACACCTTC
>.|TRBJ2-3|TRBV7-3|.
CASSLMAAGSASTDTQYF
TGTGCCAGCAGCTTAATGGCCGCGGGCTCTGCTAGCACAGATACGCAGTATTTT
>.|TRBJ1-2|TRBV27|.
CASSPDRSYGYTF
TGTGCCAGCAGTCCGGACAGAAGCTATGGCTACACCTTC
>.|TRBJ1-5|TRBV6-2/TRBV6-3|.
CASTEGITGTLSNQPQHF
TGTGCCAGCACCGAAGGGATAACCGGGACACTTAGCAATCAGCCCCAGCATTTT
>.|TRBJ2-5|TRBV11-1|TRBD1
CASSGGDRYQETQYF
TGTGCCAGCAGCGGAGGGGACAGGTATCAAGAGACCCAGTACTTC